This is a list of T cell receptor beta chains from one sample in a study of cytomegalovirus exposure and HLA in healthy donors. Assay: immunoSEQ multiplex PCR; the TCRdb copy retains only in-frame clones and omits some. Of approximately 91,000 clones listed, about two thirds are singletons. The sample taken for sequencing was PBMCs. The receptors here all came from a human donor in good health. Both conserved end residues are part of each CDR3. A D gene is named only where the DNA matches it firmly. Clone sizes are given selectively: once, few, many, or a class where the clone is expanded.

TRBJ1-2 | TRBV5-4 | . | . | TGTGCCAGCAGCTTGGTTGCAGGATCCTATGGCTACACCTTC | CASSLVAGSYGYTF
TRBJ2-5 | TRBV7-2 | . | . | TGTGCCAGCCTCCAGGCCGGAGGTAGTGACCAGTACTTC | CASLQAGGSDQYF
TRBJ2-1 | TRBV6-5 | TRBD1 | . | TGTGCCAGCAGTTACGCAGGGGGTCGATTCAATGAGCAGTTCTTC | CASSYAGGRFNEQFF
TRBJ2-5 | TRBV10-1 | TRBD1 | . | TGCGCCAGCAGCGGACAGGGGGGGGAGACCCAGTACTTC | CASSGQGGETQYF
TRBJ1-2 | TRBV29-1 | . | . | TGCAGCGGTCAGGAGGGGAATGGCTACACCTTC | CSGQEGNGYTF
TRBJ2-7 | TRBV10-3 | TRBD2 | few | TGTGCCATCAGTGAGGGGAGGGATAGCGACGAGCAGTACTTC | CAISEGRDSDEQYF
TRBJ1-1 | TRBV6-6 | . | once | TGTGCCAGCAGTATCACCGGGGGAAACACTGAAGCTTTCTTT | CASSITGGNTEAFF
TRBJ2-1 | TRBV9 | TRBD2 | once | TGTGCCAGCAGCGTAGAGGGACTAGTATACAATGAGCAGTTCTTC | CASSVEGLVYNEQFF
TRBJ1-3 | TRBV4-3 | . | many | TGCGCCAGCAGCCAGGAGGGGATGTCTGAAAACACCATATATTTT | CASSQEGMSENTIYF
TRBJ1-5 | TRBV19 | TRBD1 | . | TGTGCCAGTACCTCCGTGGGGACAGGGAACCAGCCCCAGCATTTT | CASTSVGTGNQPQHF
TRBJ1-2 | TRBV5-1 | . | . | TGCGCCAGCAGCTTGGGCGGCATCGGGGATGGCTACACCTTC | CASSLGGIGDGYTF
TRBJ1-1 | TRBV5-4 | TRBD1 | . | TGTGCCAGCAGCTTCCCGACAGGGCACAACACTGAAGCTTTCTTT | CASSFPTGHNTEAFF
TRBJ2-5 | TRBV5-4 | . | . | TGTGCCAGCGGCGGGACCGACCAAGAGACCCAGTACTTC | CASGGTDQETQYF
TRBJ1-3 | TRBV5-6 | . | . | TGTGCCAGCAGCAATAACAGGGCTGGAAACACCATATATTTT | CASSNNRAGNTIYF
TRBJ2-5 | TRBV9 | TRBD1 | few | TGTGCCAGCAGCCCACCGTTGACAGGGGACATCCAAGAGACCCAGTACTTC | CASSPPLTGDIQETQYF
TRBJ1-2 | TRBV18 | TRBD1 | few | TGTGCCAGCTCACCACAGGGGGCGGACAACTATGGCTACACCTTC | CASSPQGADNYGYTF
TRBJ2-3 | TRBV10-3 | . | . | TGTGCCATCAGTGACCAGATACAAGGGGTTTGGGCAGATACGCAGTATTTT | CAISDQIQGVWADTQYF
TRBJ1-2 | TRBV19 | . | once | TGTGCCAGTAGTATGCGGACAGAGGGTGGCTACACCTTC | CASSMRTEGGYTF
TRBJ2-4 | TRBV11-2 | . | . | TGTGCCAGCAGCTTAGATGGGCAGGACTTCTCAAGGGACATTCAGTACTTC | CASSLDGQDFSRDIQYF
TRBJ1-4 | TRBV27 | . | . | TGTGCCAGCAGAAGGGTGGTAGGTCAGGGGAATGAAAAACTGTTTTTT | CASRRVVGQGNEKLFF
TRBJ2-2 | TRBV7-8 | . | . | TGTGCCAGCAGCTCCCGGGGGAGGGGGGGCCCATCGAACACCGGGGAGCTGTTTTTT | CASSSRGRGGPSNTGELFF
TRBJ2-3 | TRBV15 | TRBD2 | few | TGTGCCACCAGCAGAGGTTTAAGCGGGGGGGCGGATACGCAGTATTTT | CATSRGLSGGADTQYF
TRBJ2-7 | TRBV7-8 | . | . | TGTGCCAGCAGCTTATGGGGACACGAGGGGTCCTACGAGCAGTACTTC | CASSLWGHEGSYEQYF
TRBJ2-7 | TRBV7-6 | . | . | TGTGCCAGCAGCTTTTGGCGGAACGAGCAGTACTTC | CASSFWRNEQYF
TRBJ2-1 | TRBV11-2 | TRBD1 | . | TGTGCCAGCAGCTCCCTTTTCCGGGACAGGGCGGTTGAGCAGTTCTTC | CASSSLFRDRAVEQFF
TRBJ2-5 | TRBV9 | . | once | TGTGCCAGCAGCACTAGTGGGGGCAACCAAGAGACCCAGTACTTC | CASSTSGGNQETQYF
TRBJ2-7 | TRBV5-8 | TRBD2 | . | TGTGCCAGCAGCTTACGGGGGGGGCGTACGACTACGACCTCCTACGAGCAGTACTTC | CASSLRGGRTTTTSYEQYF
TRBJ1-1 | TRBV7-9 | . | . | TGTGCCAGCAGCGAACAGAGTTTGAACACTGAAGCTTTCTTT | CASSEQSLNTEAFF
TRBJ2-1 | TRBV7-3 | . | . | TGTGCCAGCAGCTTCGAGTCAGGGCGCAATGAGCAGTTCTTC | CASSFESGRNEQFF
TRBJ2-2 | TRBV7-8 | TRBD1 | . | TGTGCCAGCAGCAGAAGGACAGGGGGAAACACCGGGGAGCTGTTTTTT | CASSRRTGGNTGELFF
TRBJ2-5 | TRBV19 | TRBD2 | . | TGTGCCAGTAGTATCTCTAGCGGGGGGGGTGAGACCCAGTACTTC | CASSISSGGGETQYF
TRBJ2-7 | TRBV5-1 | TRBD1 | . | TGCGCCAGCAGCTGGTCGACAGGGATAGCCTACGAGCAGTACTTC | CASSWSTGIAYEQYF
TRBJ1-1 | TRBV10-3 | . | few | TGTGCCATCAGTGAGTCAGAGGGAATGGGGACTGAAGCTTTCTTT | CAISESEGMGTEAFF
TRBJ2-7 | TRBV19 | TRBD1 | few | TGTGCCAGTAGTAGGCCAGGGGGCGGCGAGCAGTACTTC | CASSRPGGGEQYF
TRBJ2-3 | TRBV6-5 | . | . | TGTGCCAGCAGTTACGATCAGGGGCCCTACACAGATACGCAGTATTTT | CASSYDQGPYTDTQYF
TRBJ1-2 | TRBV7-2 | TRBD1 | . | TGTGCCAGCAGCTCAAACTCCGGGACAGCCTATGGCTACACCTTC | CASSSNSGTAYGYTF
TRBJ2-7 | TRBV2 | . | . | TGTGCCAGCAGTACCAACAGGGACAACGAGCAGTACTTC | CASSTNRDNEQYF
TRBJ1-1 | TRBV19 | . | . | TGTGCCAGTAACTTAAGGGCCGGGGACACTGAAGCTTTCTTT | CASNLRAGDTEAFF
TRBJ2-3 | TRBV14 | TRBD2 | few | TGTGCCAGCCTACCGGGACTAGCGTTAATTAGCACAGATACGCAGTATTTT | CASLPGLALISTDTQYF
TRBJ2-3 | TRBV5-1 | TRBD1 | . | TGCGCCAGCAGCTTGGCCAGGACAGGGGTCCCAGATACGCAGTATTTT | CASSLARTGVPDTQYF
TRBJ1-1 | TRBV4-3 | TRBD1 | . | TGCGCCAGCAGCCAAGATACAGGGGGGAACACTGAAGCTTTCTTT | CASSQDTGGNTEAFF
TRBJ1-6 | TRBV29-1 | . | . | TGCAGCGTTGGGGGGGAGGGGGGAAATTCACCCCTCCACTTT | CSVGGEGGNSPLHF
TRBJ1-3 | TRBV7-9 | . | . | TGTGCCAGCAGCCCACCAGACTTGAGGGACTCTGGAAACACCATATATTTT | CASSPPDLRDSGNTIYF
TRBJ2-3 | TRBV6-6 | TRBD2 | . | TGTGCCAGCAGTTACGCGGGGGGTACCACAGATACGCAGTATTTT | CASSYAGGTTDTQYF
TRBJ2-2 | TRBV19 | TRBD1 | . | TGTGCCAGTAGGGGAGGACAGGGGGCAACCACCGGGGAGCTGTTTTTT | CASRGGQGATTGELFF
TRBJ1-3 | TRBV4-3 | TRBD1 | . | TGCGCCAGCAGCCAATCCCAGGGGGCGGCTGGAAACACCATATATTTT | CASSQSQGAAGNTIYF
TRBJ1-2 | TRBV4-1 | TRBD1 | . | TGCGCCAGCAGCCAAGCCGGGACAGTCTATGGCTACACCTTC | CASSQAGTVYGYTF
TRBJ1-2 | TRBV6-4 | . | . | TGTGCCAGCAGTGACTCGTGGGGCGGCTACACCTTC | CASSDSWGGYTF
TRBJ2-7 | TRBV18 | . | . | TGTGCCAGCTCACCTGTCTTCAGCTCCTACGAGCAGTACTTC | CASSPVFSSYEQYF
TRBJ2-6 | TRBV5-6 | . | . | TGTGCCAGCAGCTTGGACTGGGCCAGCTCTGGGGCCAACGTCCTGACTTTC | CASSLDWASSGANVLTF
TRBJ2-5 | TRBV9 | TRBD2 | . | TGTGCCAGCAGCCCTCCGGGACTAGCGGGGGGAGAGACCCAGTACTTC | CASSPPGLAGGETQYF
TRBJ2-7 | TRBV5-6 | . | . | TGTGCCAGCAGCCGCGCCTCAGGGGCCTACGAGCAGTACTTC | CASSRASGAYEQYF
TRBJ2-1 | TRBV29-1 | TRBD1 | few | TGCAGCGTTGATCGGCGACAGGGGCTGGGGTACAATGAGCAGTTCTTC | CSVDRRQGLGYNEQFF
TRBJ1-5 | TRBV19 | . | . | TGCGCCAGTAAGAACAGCTTAAGGTGGGATCAGCCCCAGCATTTT | CASKNSLRWDQPQHF